The 26 T cell receptor beta chains below were found in one sample sequenced in a study of T cells after yellow fever vaccination. Each CDR3 protein gets one entry after TCRdb re-called the 5' RACE reads with MiXCR. The table records 100,000 to 150,000 distinct CDR3 sequences, roughly 7.2% of them present only once. This material consisted of CD4+ T cells sorted from PBMCs, taken roughly 47 days after the first yellow fever vaccination. These receptors were taken from a man between 18 and 29 years old who received the YFV17D yellow fever vaccine.

This clonotype was counted at least ten times. The genes are TRBV5-1 and TRBJ2-7; TRBD2 agrees at 10 bases. Germline assignment: CDR1 SGHRS and CDR2 YFSETQ. The CDR3 length is 15 residues. With V trimmed by 3 bases and J by 0 bases, 3 bases remained unmatched. The CDR3 DNA is TGCGCCAGCAGCTACGGACTAGCGGACTCCTACGAGCAGTACTTC. Its translation is CASSYGLADSYEQYF.

This clonotype showed up many times. The gene calls are TRBV7-8 and TRBJ2-6; D is unclear. Per the germline V gene, CDR1 is SGHVS and CDR2 is FQNEAQ. V gave up 5 bases and J gave up 3 bases, with 8 bases separating them. This CDR3 is built from 14 residues. The CDR3 DNA sequence: TGTGCCAGCAGCACCTTTGGTGGGGCCAACGTCCTGACTTTC. This gives the protein CASSTFGGANVLTF.

This chain uses TRBV5-4 with TRBJ2-7; TRBD1 matches at 9 bases. The CDR3 length is 15 residues. The junction had 5 bases not matched to a gene; V was cut back by 4 bases and J by 0 bases. CDR1 is SGHNT, CDR2 YYREEE, per germline (reference sequence). This chain's CDR3 is CASSAGTGTSYEQYF. CDR3 coding DNA: TGTGCCAGCAGCGCGGGGACAGGGACCTCCTACGAGCAGTACTTC.

The chain carries TRBV2 and TRBJ2-3; D tentatively fits TRBD1 or TRBD2 (6 bases each). Germline CDR1 is SNHLY and CDR2 is FYNNEI. V lost 4 bases, J lost 5 bases, and 19 bases lay in between. The CDR3 covers 16 residues. This CDR3 is CASSGGRWGDEDTQYF. For the CDR3, the DNA is TGTGCCAGCAGTGGGGGGCGGTGGGGGGACGAAGATACGCAGTATTTT.

This clonotype showed up just a few times. A junction end diverges from the germline sequence, so it may reflect a read error. The chain links TRBV10-2 to TRBJ1-3, with D maybe TRBD1 (5 bases). The CDR3 covers 12 residues. The germline CDR1 and CDR2 sequences are WSHSY and SAAADI. As DNA, the CDR3 is TGCGCCAGCAGTGAGTCGAGGGGCCGAGAACATTTT. Translation gives CASSESRGREHF.

This clonotype was seen a few times. The chain has TRBV20-1 and TRBJ1-3; 7 bases line up with TRBD1. Per the germline V gene, CDR1 is DFQATT and CDR2 is SNEGSKA (reference sequence). V gave up 8 bases and J gave up 6 bases; unmatched junction bases: 13. The CDR3 is 14 amino acids. The CDR3 sequence is CSTGSRTGENTIYF. The CDR3 nucleotides read TGCAGTACGGGGTCGCGGACAGGTGAAAACACCATATATTTT.

This clonotype has just one count. This may come from a read error, since a much larger clone is one base off. The gene calls are TRBV7-3 and TRBJ2-1, with TRBD2 matching 8 bases. The CDR3 is 16 residues long. Germline-derived CDR1 and CDR2 are SGHTA and FQGTGA. This chain's CDR3 is CASSLGLGLVNNKQFF. CDR3 coding DNA: TGTGCCAGCAGCCTCGGGTTGGGACTAGTGAACAATAAGCAGTTCTTC. Looking up the rest from reference TRBV7-3 and TRBJ2-1 gives the full variable domain: GAGVSQTPSNKVTEKGKYVELRCDPISGHTALYWYRQSLGQGPEFLIYFQGTGAADDSGLPNDRFFAVRPEGSVSTLKIQRTERGDSAVYLCASSLGLGLVNNKQFFGPGTRLTVL.

Many counts were recorded for this clonotype. The V gene is TRBV15, the J gene TRBJ2-1, with 8 bases identical to TRBD2. The CDR3 contains 14 residues. Germline lookup yields CDR1 LNHNV and CDR2 YYDKDF (reference sequence). The V segment lost 3 bases and the J segment 5 bases; nucleotides outside the gene matches: 3. CDR3 residues: CATSRRGANNEQFF. The CDR3 bases are TGTGCCACCAGCAGGCGGGGGGCTAACAATGAGCAGTTCTTC. The full variable domain, its missing parts supplied by reference TRBV15 and TRBJ2-1, is DAMVIQNPRYQVTQFGKPVTLSCSQTLNHNVMYWYQQKSSQAPKLLFHYYDKDFNNEADTPDNFQSRRPNTSFCFLDIRSPGLGDTAMYLCATSRRGANNEQFFGPGTRLTVL.

V usage is TRBV4-2 and J usage is TRBJ1-2; D might be TRBD1 (5 bases). This CDR3 is 17 amino acids long. The V gene lost 4 bases and the J gene lost 4 bases, with 22 bases spanning the gap. Germline V gene lookup returns CDR1 LGHNA and CDR2 YNFKEQ. CDR3 DNA: TGTGCCAGCAGCCGTTTGGGGCTAGACCCATCTTCCTATGGCTACACCTTC. Translation: CASSRLGLDPSSYGYTF.

This clonotype was detected many times. The chain has TRBV5-1 and TRBJ2-7; TRBD2 agrees at 11 bases. CDR1 and CDR2 from the germline V gene are SGHRS and YFSETQ. The V gene end was trimmed by 2 bases and the J gene end by 3 bases; junction bases not matched to a gene: 4. The CDR3 spans 15 residues. CDR3 sequence (DNA): TGCGCCAGCAGCTTTGGGACTAGCGGACTCTACGAGCAGTACGTC. This gives the protein CASSFGTSGLYEQYV.

This clonotype turned up a few times. The chain couples TRBV7-2 to TRBJ1-1, with a possible D match to TRBD1 (6 bases). The CDR3 contains 12 residues. Germline V lookup: CDR1 SGHTA, CDR2 FQGNSA. V lost 10 bases to trimming and J lost 3 bases, with 12 bases between them. CDR3 sequence reads: CANRVMDTEAFF. In DNA, the CDR3 is TGTGCCAACAGGGTCATGGACACTGAAGCTTTCTTT.

This clonotype was counted many times. The CDR3 is CASSGRGGRNIQYF. The CDR3 DNA reads as TGTGCCAGCAGTGGACGGGGGGGCCGGAACATTCAGTACTTC. This chain joins TRBV6-1 and TRBJ2-4; 8 bases are shared with TRBD2. This CDR3 contains 14 residues. V dropped 4 bases and J dropped 7; count of bases not matched to a gene: 6. Germline CDR1 and CDR2: MNHNS and SASEGT.

This clonotype showed up just a few times. The chain combines TRBV29-1 with TRBJ2-1, with 8 bases matching TRBD1. CDR1 and CDR2 (germline): SQVTM, ANQGSEA. The CDR3 length is 12 residues. Unmatched junction bases numbered 3, after V lost 3 bases and J lost 8 bases. Here the CDR3 DNA reads TGCAGCGTTGATGGACAGGGCGATGAGCAGTTCTTC. Encoded protein: CSVDGQGDEQFF.

The V call is TRBV20-1, the J call TRBJ1-4, with unresolved D. Trimming removed 0 bases at V and 6 bases at J, with 8 bases between. The CDR3 has 13 residues. Germline CDR1 reads DFQATT; CDR2 reads SNEGSKA (reference sequence). CDR3 in amino acids: CSAREGWDEKLFF. In DNA, the CDR3 is TGCAGTGCTAGAGAAGGGTGGGATGAAAAACTGTTTTTT.

This clonotype was observed at least ten times. The gene calls are TRBV12-3 or TRBV12-4 and TRBJ2-6; D unresolved. The CDR3 sequence is 15 residues long. Trimming pared 3 bases from V and 1 base from J, leaving 7 bases between. The CDR3 spells CASSFAGSGANVLTF. Here the CDR3 DNA reads TGTGCCAGCAGTTTTGCCGGGTCTGGGGCCAACGTCCTGACTTTC.

This clonotype appeared a few times. CDR3 in DNA: TGTGCCAGCAGCTTAAAACGGTTCCCAGATACGCAGTATTTT. Encoded protein: CASSLKRFPDTQYF. The chain uses TRBV7-3 and TRBJ2-3; D is uncertain. CDR3 size: 14 residues. The germline gives CDR1 SGHTA, CDR2 FQGTGA. Trimming removed 1 base from V and 4 bases from J, with 9 bases in between.

This clonotype was counted between two and nine times. This chain links TRBV3-1 with TRBJ2-5; D ambiguous. CDR1 LGHDT and CDR2 YNNKEL come from the germline V gene (reference sequence). The CDR3 is made up of 14 amino acids. The ends were cut back, 0 bases at V and 5 bases at J, with 10 bases in the middle. In DNA form, the CDR3 reads TGTGCCAGCAGCCAAGAAACAACTCGGGAGACCCAGTACTTC. This gives the protein CASSQETTRETQYF.

This chain links TRBV3-1 with TRBJ2-7, with a tentative D call TRBD1 (5 bases). Trimming took 1 base from V and 3 from J, leaving 10 bases between them. The CDR3 is 14 residues long. Per germline, CDR1 LGHDT and CDR2 YNNKEL (reference sequence). The CDR3 loop reads CASSQGRQSYEQYF. The CDR3 bases are TGTGCCAGCAGCCAAGGGAGACAGAGCTACGAGCAGTACTTC.

This clonotype was seen ten or more times. The rearrangement joins TRBV7-9 to TRBJ2-2; 10 nucleotides agree with TRBD1. Losses at the gene ends were 5 bases for V and 5 bases for J; bases not matched to a gene: 5. Germline V gene data show CDR1 as SEHNR and CDR2 as FQNEAQ (reference sequence). The CDR3 length is 15 residues. CDR3 region: CASSTGQGRTGELFF. For the CDR3, the DNA is TGTGCCAGCAGCACGGGACAGGGGCGAACCGGGGAGCTGTTTTTT.

This clonotype has only a few counts. The junction does not match germline at one end; this may be a read error. This rearrangement joins TRBV11-2 to TRBJ1-1; D possibly corresponds to TRBD1 (6 bases). CDR3 length: 11 amino acids. Germline V gene sequence: CDR1 SGHAT, CDR2 FQNNGV. In DNA form, the CDR3 reads TGTGCCAGCACCGGGGACACTCAAGCTTTCTTT. Its protein product is CASTGDTQAFF.

In its sample, this clonotype was seen many times. This chain uses TRBV7-9 with TRBJ2-3; possibly TRBD2 for D (6 bases). This CDR3 contains 15 residues. V lost 5 bases and J lost 4, with 16 bases in between. Germline-derived CDR1 and CDR2 are SEHNR and FQNEAQ (reference sequence). CDR3 coding DNA: TGTGCCAGCAGCGCGGGACCCTCGCTGGCAGATACGCAGTATTTT. This translates into CASSAGPSLADTQYF.

This clonotype was recorded a few times. The chain combines TRBV2 with TRBJ2-1; D may match TRBD1 or TRBD2 (5 bases each). This CDR3 spans 16 amino acids. Trimming took off 0 bases at V and 0 bases at J, with 9 bases between the two ends. Germline V gives CDR1 SNHLY, CDR2 FYNNEI. CDR3 bases: TGTGCCAGCAGTGAAGCTCAGAGGGGCTCCTACAATGAGCAGTTCTTC. As protein: CASSEAQRGSYNEQFF. Based on the CDR3 plus reference TRBV2 and TRBJ2-1, the full variable domain is EPEVTQTPSHQVTQMGQEVILRCVPISNHLYFYWYRQILGQKVEFLVSFYNNEISEKSEIFDDQFSVERPDGSNFTLKIRSTKLEDSAMYFCASSEAQRGSYNEQFFGPGTRLTVL.

This clonotype was observed at least ten times. V and J are TRBV7-2 and TRBJ2-3, with a possible D match to TRBD1 (5 bases). The CDR3 is 14 amino acids. Trimming removed 5 bases at V and 3 bases at J, with 12 bases between. The V gene's germline CDR1 is SGHTA and CDR2 FQGNSA. The CDR3 bases are TGTGCCAGCAGCCCAAGACAGTTAACAGATACGCAGTATTTT. Its protein is CASSPRQLTDTQYF.

As for this clonotype: A much larger clone lies a single base off, so this may be a read error. This rearrangement joins TRBV19 to TRBJ2-4; D not resolved. The CDR3 runs to 18 residues. CDR1 is LNHDA, CDR2 SQIVND, per germline (reference sequence). Deletions cut 4 bases from V and 0 bases from J, with 19 bases between. CDR3 sequence (DNA): TGTGCCAGTAGTAGCCCCGGGTCCCATGTCCTAGCCAAAAACATTCAGTACTTC. Its translation is CASSSPGSHVLAKNIQYF.

This clonotype was picked up a small number of times. V and J are TRBV19 and TRBJ2-5; no clear D gene. Trimming stripped 4 bases from V and 0 bases from J, with 6 bases between. CDR1 is LNHDA, CDR2 SQIVND, per germline (reference sequence). CDR3 length: 13 residues. In DNA, the CDR3 is TGTGCCAGTAGTAGGGCGTACCAAGAGACCCAGTACTTC. Translation gives CASSRAYQETQYF. The full variable domain, its missing parts supplied by reference TRBV19 and TRBJ2-5, is DGGITQSPKYLFRKEGQNVTLSCEQNLNHDAMYWYRQDPGQGLRLIYYSQIVNDFQKGDIAEGYSVSREKKESFPLTVTSAQKNPTAFYLCASSRAYQETQYFGPGTRLLVL.

On this clonotype itself: A read error may explain this, as a much larger clone is one base away. The chain joins TRBV5-1 to TRBJ2-2, with 12 bases fitting TRBD1. CDR1 is SGHRS, CDR2 YFSETQ, per germline. Trimming cost V 4 bases and J 6 bases; bases outside gene matches: 10. The CDR3 has 17 residues. The CDR3 spells CASSTGTGGARAGELFF. For the CDR3, the DNA is TGCGCCAGCAGCACCGGGACAGGGGGCGCGAGGGCCGGGGAGCTGTTTTTT.